This T cell receptor beta chain was profiled in a study of identical twins. Findings and limits, study-wide: The abundant beta clonotypes from cord blood had fewer insertions, and memory repertoires had none of this. Conclusions came from cross-sectional statistical analysis, not from following the same donors.

The CDR3 spans 15 residues. Trimming removed 7 bases from V and 0 bases from J, with 18 bases in between. Germline lookup yields CDR1 SQVTM and CDR2 ANQGSEA. This clonotype was counted only a few times. Its antigen is still unknown. TCRdb called the 5' RACE reads again in MiXCR, with one record for every CDR3 protein. The sample lists about 810,000 distinct CDR3 sequences, 9% to 15% occurring once. Separately, the same data were catalogued under a study of yellow fever vaccine responses in identical twins.

The chain links TRBV29-1 to TRBJ1-1; unclear D gene. This TCR was recovered from a woman younger than 30 in good health. The sequencing input was PBMCs. The DNA of the CDR3 is TGCAGCGACGTATATTCAACGCCCATGAACACTGAAGCTTTCTTT. Its protein is CSDVYSTPMNTEAFF.